These 25 T cell receptor beta chains came from one sample sequenced in a study of response to subunit inactivated influenza vaccine. TCRdb redid the calling of the RT-PCR reads with MiXCR, one entry per CDR3 protein. In the table there are more than 400,000 distinct CDR3 sequences, about a tenth of which are singletons. The material sequenced was PBMCs from blood, taken more than 35 days after vaccination. These receptors all stem from a man aged 45-60 years who received an inactivated influenza vaccine.

This clonotype was picked up many times. The chain joins TRBV29-1 to TRBJ2-2, with D possibly TRBD2 on 6 matching bases. The CDR3 has 16 residues. Trimming cost V 3 bases and J 1 base, with 15 bases left between them. Germline V gene sequence: CDR1 SQVTM, CDR2 ANQGSEA. The CDR3, as DNA: TGCAGCGTTGAGGTGCGCTCAGCGGGGAACACCGGGGAGCTGTTTTTT. It codes for CSVEVRSAGNTGELFF.

This clonotype was picked up a small number of times. The rearrangement joins TRBV12-3 or TRBV12-4 to TRBJ2-2, with D perhaps matching TRBD1 (5 bases). The CDR3 covers 13 residues. V shed 4 bases and J shed 4 bases, with 7 bases lying between them. The CDR3 loop reads CASSWQGTGELFF. In DNA, the CDR3 is TGTGCCAGCAGTTGGCAGGGCACCGGGGAGCTGTTTTTT.

The chain employs TRBV20-1 and TRBJ2-3, with D maybe TRBD1 (5 bases). Germline-derived CDR1 and CDR2 are DFQATT and SNEGSKA (reference sequence). This CDR3 is built from 14 residues. V was trimmed by 3 bases and J by 1 base, leaving 11 bases between them. CDR3 sequence: CSASRERGTDTQYF. DNA for the CDR3: TGCAGTGCTAGCAGGGAAAGAGGCACAGATACGCAGTATTTT.

This clonotype came up many times. The rearrangement links TRBV12-3 or TRBV12-4 to TRBJ2-1; D is possibly TRBD1 or TRBD2 (5 bases each). Trimming pared 5 bases from V and 0 bases from J, leaving 11 bases between. CDR3 length: 15 amino acids. The CDR3 sequence: CASSQWGSSYNEQFF. The DNA of the CDR3 is TGTGCCAGCAGTCAGTGGGGGAGCTCCTACAATGAGCAGTTCTTC.

This clonotype was detected many times. The V gene is TRBV6-6, the J gene TRBJ1-1; D remains ambiguous. Trimming left V 2 bases short and J 4 bases short, with 5 bases between. This CDR3 region has 12 residues. Germline values: CDR1 MNHNY, CDR2 SVGAGI (reference sequence). Written as DNA, the CDR3 is TGTGCCAGCAGTTACGTCAGCACTGAAGCTTTCTTT. It codes for CASSYVSTEAFF.

This clonotype was detected a few times. The CDR3 nucleotides are TGCGCCAGCAGCCAAGATTGGTGGAACAATGAGCAGTTCTTC. This codes for CASSQDWWNNEQFF. V gene TRBV4-3 combines with J gene TRBJ2-1; D is unclear. The CDR3 sequence is 14 residues long. CDR1 and CDR2 (germline): LGHNA, YSLEER. Trimming left V 0 bases short and J 5 bases short, with 8 bases between.

The rearrangement joins TRBV29-1 to TRBJ2-2; D remains unclear. CDR3 length: 11 amino acids. Trimming removed 7 bases at V and 6 bases at J, with 9 bases between. The germline V gene encodes CDR1 SQVTM and CDR2 ANQGSEA. This CDR3 is CSANRAGELFF. The CDR3 coding sequence is TGCAGCGCCAATAGGGCCGGGGAGCTGTTTTTT.

This clonotype came up a few times. This chain uses TRBV7-8 with TRBJ2-7; 8 bases map to TRBD1. The CDR3 runs to 18 residues. J lost 0 bases, V lost 2 bases, and 12 bases had no gene match. Per the germline V gene, CDR1 is SGHVS and CDR2 is FQNEAQ. CDR3 region: CASSLLGPRDRSSYEQYF. The CDR3 coding sequence is TGTGCCAGCAGCTTATTAGGGCCGAGGGACAGGAGCTCCTACGAGCAGTACTTC.

This chain links TRBV7-9 with TRBJ1-1; D is undetermined. Germline-derived CDR1 and CDR2 are SEHNR and FQNEAQ (reference sequence). The CDR3 has 15 amino acids. Trimming removed 1 base from V and 1 base from J, with 10 bases in between. The CDR3 loop is CASSLGHLTNTEAFF. The CDR3 bases are TGTGCCAGCAGCTTAGGGCACCTGACGAACACTGAAGCTTTCTTT.

The table lists this clonotype with a few counts. This chain uses TRBV29-1 with TRBJ2-7; unclear D gene. V was cut by 4 bases and J by 4 bases, with 11 bases left in between. The CDR3 is made up of 12 amino acids. Germline lookup yields CDR1 SQVTM and CDR2 ANQGSEA. The CDR3, as DNA: TGCAGCGTTGCTAGGGAAGAATACGAGCAGTACTTC. Protein: CSVAREEYEQYF.

The table lists this clonotype with a few counts. This chain uses TRBV4-3 with TRBJ2-3; D remains ambiguous. V was clipped by 0 bases and J by 6 bases, with 7 bases between them. CDR1 and CDR2 from the germline V gene are LGHNA and YSLEER. CDR3 length: 13 amino acids. The CDR3 loop reads CASSQDFQDTQYF. CDR3 DNA sequence: TGCGCCAGCAGCCAAGATTTTCAGGATACGCAGTATTTT.

This clonotype was counted a few times. V and J are TRBV11-2 and TRBJ2-3; the D gene is possibly TRBD1 (5 bases). Germline loops: CDR1 SGHAT, CDR2 FQNNGV. The ends were cut back, 0 bases at V and 2 bases at J, with 12 bases in the middle. The CDR3 runs to 16 residues. CDR3 amino acids: CASSLEAREFTDTQYF. Written as DNA, the CDR3 is TGTGCCAGCAGCTTAGAGGCCAGGGAATTCACAGATACGCAGTATTTT.

The chain recombines TRBV20-1 with TRBJ2-7; D ambiguous. V was trimmed by 6 bases and J by 3 bases, leaving 9 bases between them. Per the germline V gene, CDR1 is DFQATT and CDR2 is SNEGSKA (reference sequence). There are 11 residues in the CDR3. The DNA of the CDR3 is TGCAGTGCCAAGGGCCGCTACGAGCAGTACTTC. Protein product: CSAKGRYEQYF.

This rearrangement joins TRBV28 to TRBJ2-2; 8 nucleotides match TRBD2. V lost 5 bases and J lost 3; bases outside the gene matches: 20. Germline V lookup: CDR1 MDHEN, CDR2 SYDVKM. The CDR3 length is 20 residues. CDR3 residues: CASSPGYLTAGGLYTGELFF. CDR3 DNA: TGTGCCAGCAGTCCCGGATACTTGACGGCGGGAGGTCTATACACCGGGGAGCTGTTTTTT.

The chain has TRBV7-2 and TRBJ1-5, with D possibly matching TRBD1 (6 bases). The CDR3 contains 15 residues. CDR1 and CDR2 from the germline V gene are SGHTA and FQGNSA. Trimming left V 2 bases short and J 6 bases short, with 14 bases between. The CDR3 bases are TGTGCCAGCAGCTTAATTGGGGACATCGGTCAGCCCCAGCATTTT. Translated, it gives CASSLIGDIGQPQHF.

The table lists this clonotype with a few counts. This chain links TRBV5-6 with TRBJ1-6; weak D call: TRBD1 (5 bases). Germline CDR1 reads SGHDT; CDR2 reads YYEEEE. V was cut by 0 bases and J by 7 bases, with 11 bases left in between. The CDR3 spans 15 residues. The CDR3: CASSLGPRGNSPLHF. The CDR3 DNA sequence: TGTGCCAGCAGCTTGGGGCCACGGGGGAATTCACCCCTCCACTTT.

The table lists this clonotype with a few counts. The J gene is TRBJ2-7, the V gene TRBV30; 9 nucleotides match TRBD1. The CDR3 is 14 amino acids. Germline-derived CDR1 and CDR2 are GTSNPN and SVGIG (reference sequence). With 0 bases clipped from V and 6 bases from J, the junction kept 6 bases outside the gene matches. CDR3 loop: CAWSVGQGPSEQYF. The CDR3 bases are TGTGCCTGGAGTGTGGGACAGGGACCTTCCGAGCAGTACTTC.

The CDR3 DNA sequence: TGTGCCAGCAGCTTGGAGGAGGGAGGAAAACTGTTTTTT. Protein sequence: CASSLEEGGKLFF. The rearrangement uses TRBV5-4 and TRBJ1-4; D gene uncertain. CDR1 and CDR2 from the germline V gene are SGHNT and YYREEE (reference sequence). The CDR3 has 13 amino acids. V lost 0 bases to trimming and J lost 10 bases, with 10 bases between them.

The V and J genes are TRBV3-1 and TRBJ2-3, with unresolved D. V gave up 3 bases and J gave up 6 bases, with 7 bases separating them. Germline lookup yields CDR1 LGHDT and CDR2 YNNKEL (reference sequence). CDR3 length: 12 residues. The chain's CDR3 is CASSHAPDTQYF. CDR3 coding DNA: TGTGCCAGCAGCCACGCGCCGGATACGCAGTATTTT.

This clonotype was seen more than once but under ten times. The rearrangement links TRBV20-1 to TRBJ1-2; TRBD1 matches 8 bases. V was clipped by 5 bases and J by 8 bases; unmatched bases: 13. CDR3 length equals 14 residues. The germline V gene encodes CDR1 DFQATT and CDR2 SNEGSKA (reference sequence). The CDR3 region has the DNA TGCAGTGCTCGAAAGGAGACAGGGGCGGGAGGCTACACCTTC. The encoded protein is CSARKETGAGGYTF.

This clonotype was seen many times. CDR3 residues: CASSYRQGWSEQYF. In DNA, the CDR3 is TGTGCCAGCAGTTACCGACAGGGGTGGAGCGAGCAGTACTTC. This rearrangement joins TRBV6-5 to TRBJ2-7, with 8 bases aligning to TRBD1. V was pared by 2 bases and J by 6 bases, with 6 bases of the junction left unmatched. Germline lookup yields CDR1 MNHEY and CDR2 SVGAGI. This CDR3 is built from 14 residues.

At least ten counts were recorded for this clonotype. The rearrangement links TRBV29-1 to TRBJ1-2; the D gene is possibly TRBD1 (6 bases). CDR3 length equals 13 residues. Germline V gives CDR1 SQVTM, CDR2 ANQGSEA. Between the trimmed V and J ends, which lost 6 bases and 1 base, there was a span of 12 bases. In nucleotides, the CDR3 is TGCAGCGTCGTCGGACAGCTTAACTATGGCTACACCTTC. Its translation: CSVVGQLNYGYTF.

In the case of this clonotype: A much larger clone differs from this one at a single base, so this may be a read error. This sequence joins TRBV20-1 and TRBJ2-5; tentatively, D is TRBD1 (5 bases). Trimming took off 6 bases at V and 2 bases at J, with 16 bases between the two ends. This CDR3 region has 14 residues. Germline V gene data show CDR1 as DFQATT and CDR2 as SNEGSKA (reference sequence). DNA for the CDR3: TGCAGTGCCCTGACAGATTGCCGTCAAGAGACCCAGTACTTC. Its translation is CSALTDCRQETQYF.

In this sample, this clonotype turned up a few times. This rearrangement joins TRBV20-1 to TRBJ2-7; D may match TRBD1 or TRBD2 (5 bases each). This CDR3 is 15 amino acids long. Germline V gene lookup returns CDR1 DFQATT and CDR2 SNEGSKA (reference sequence). V lost 0 bases, J lost 2 bases, and 14 bases lay in between. The CDR3 region is CSAREVTLGPYEQYF. DNA of the CDR3: TGCAGTGCTAGAGAGGTTACCTTGGGACCCTACGAGCAGTACTTC.

This clonotype appeared a few times. The chain links TRBV5-1 to TRBJ2-7; the D call may be TRBD1 or TRBD2 (6 bases each). The germline gives CDR1 SGHRS, CDR2 YFSETQ. With 1 base removed from V and 5 bases from J, the gap between germline ends came to 13 bases. CDR3 size: 14 residues. The CDR3 DNA reads TGCGCCAGCAGCTTGACGGGGGCCAGCCACGAGCAGTACTTC. This gives the protein CASSLTGASHEQYF.